The 31 T cell receptor beta chains presented below share a single source sample, sequenced in a study of T-cell memory formation after mild COVID-19. From the 5' RACE reads, TCRdb called clonotypes with MiXCR, one entry per CDR3 protein. This sample has fewer than 600,000 distinct CDR3 sequences, with 20% to 25% found just once. Sequencing input: PBMCs or a T cell subset sorted from them (not recorded which). The source of these receptors is an adult woman who had mild COVID-19 (a few samples of this study predate the infection). Cell type and time point are not known.

This chain uses TRBV15 with TRBJ2-2; 8 nucleotides match TRBD2. Per germline, CDR1 LNHNV and CDR2 YYDKDF (reference sequence). The CDR3 consists of 16 residues. J was trimmed by 4 bases and V by 0 bases; bases with no gene match: 4. CDR3 nucleotides: TGTGCCACCAGCAGAGATCTCGGGAGGGGCACCGGGGAGCTGTTTTTT. This sequence encodes CATSRDLGRGTGELFF.

V is TRBV29-1 and J is TRBJ1-2; tentatively, D is TRBD1 (5 bases). CDR1 is SQVTM and CDR2 is ANQGSEA in the germline V gene. This CDR3 is built from 13 residues. V lost 7 bases to trimming and J lost 4 bases, with 16 bases between them. CDR3 sequence: CSARPQGTYGYTF. The CDR3 bases are TGCAGCGCCCGGCCCCAGGGCACCTATGGCTACACCTTC.

V gene TRBV24-1 combines with J gene TRBJ2-5; D uncertain. The germline V and J ends were trimmed by 3 bases and 5 bases, with 9 bases remaining between them. The CDR3 loop spans 13 amino acids. Germline CDR1 and CDR2: KGHDR and SFDVKD. The CDR3 region has the DNA TGTGCCACCAGTGATGCTGGCACGGAGACCCAGTACTTC. Amino acids: CATSDAGTETQYF.

This chain joins TRBV6-6 and TRBJ1-1, with 9 bases fitting TRBD1. The V gene end was trimmed by 6 bases and the J gene end by 5 bases; junction bases not matched to a gene: 10. The CDR3 totals 15 residues. In germline, CDR1 is MNHNY, CDR2 SVGAGI (reference sequence). This CDR3 is CASRYRDRAATEAFF. The CDR3 region has the DNA TGTGCCAGCAGATACCGGGACAGGGCCGCGACTGAAGCTTTCTTT.

The chain combines TRBV3-1 with TRBJ2-1, with a tentative D call TRBD1 (6 bases). The germline V and J ends were trimmed by 4 bases and 4 bases, with 17 bases remaining between them. This CDR3 is built from 16 residues. CDR1 is LGHDT and CDR2 is YNNKEL in the germline V gene (reference sequence). The DNA of the CDR3 is TGTGCCAGCAGCCGCCTCGGGACACCTACTTACAATGAGCAGTTCTTC. Residues: CASSRLGTPTYNEQFF.

The chain is built from TRBV18 and TRBJ2-2; D not certain. CDR1 and CDR2 (germline): KGHSH, LQKENI. There are 16 residues in the CDR3. Trimming pared 2 bases from V and 6 bases from J, leaving 16 bases between. The CDR3 sequence: CASSPRKGMAAGELFF. The CDR3 DNA sequence: TGTGCCAGCTCACCAAGGAAAGGAATGGCCGCCGGGGAGCTGTTTTTT.

The chain uses TRBV25-1 and TRBJ1-1, with 8 bases identical to TRBD1. In germline, CDR1 is MGHDK, CDR2 SYGVNS. With V trimmed by 6 bases and J by 6 bases, 3 bases remained unmatched. The CDR3 extends over 12 amino acids. CDR3 sequence reads: CASRRTGSEAFF. The CDR3 DNA is TGTGCCAGCAGACGGACAGGGTCTGAAGCTTTCTTT.

This clonotype was recorded a few times. A much larger clone differs by one base, so this may be a read error. The genes are TRBV5-1 and TRBJ2-1; 11 nucleotides match TRBD1. Germline V gene lookup returns CDR1 SGHRS and CDR2 YFSETQ. The junction had 3 bases not matched to a gene; V was cut back by 4 bases and J by 3 bases. The CDR3 has 15 amino acids. The CDR3 nucleotides are TGCGCCAGCAGCCGAGGGACAGGGGGCTACAATGAGCAGTTCTTC. Translation: CASSRGTGGYNEQFF.

J is TRBJ1-2 and V is TRBV6-1, with 7 bases that match TRBD1. Trimming took 7 bases from V and 5 from J; bases not matched to a gene: 7. Germline V CDR1 and CDR2: MNHNS, SASEGT. CDR3 length equals 13 residues. This CDR3 reads CASTRTGGYGYTF. For the CDR3, the DNA is TGTGCCAGCACCCGGACAGGAGGGTATGGCTACACCTTC.

This clonotype was seen a few times. The chain employs TRBV7-9 and TRBJ2-2; D gene uncertain. The V end lost 0 bases, the J end lost 4 bases, and 15 bases lay between the germline ends. CDR1 is SEHNR, CDR2 FQNEAQ, per germline (reference sequence). The CDR3 is 17 residues long. The CDR3 protein is CASSLASSAKTTGELFF. Written as DNA, the CDR3 is TGTGCCAGCAGCTTAGCAAGCAGCGCCAAAACCACCGGGGAGCTGTTTTTT.

This clonotype was found a few times. V gene TRBV6-2 or TRBV6-3 combines with J gene TRBJ1-5, with 9 bases identical to TRBD1. CDR1 and CDR2 from the germline V gene are MNHEY and SVGEGT. With V trimmed by 7 bases and J by 0 bases, 10 bases remained unmatched. This CDR3 is built from 17 residues. CDR3 bases: TGTGCCAGCACACCGGGACAGGGACATTATAGCAATCAGCCCCAGCATTTT. This gives the protein CASTPGQGHYSNQPQHF.

The CDR3 DNA reads TGTGCCAGTAGTATAGATCAAGGACAGTTCAATCAGCCCCAGCATTTT. As protein: CASSIDQGQFNQPQHF. The genes are TRBV19 and TRBJ1-5, with D tentatively TRBD1 (6 bases). Germline V gives CDR1 LNHDA, CDR2 SQIVND (reference sequence). Trimming took 0 bases from V and 3 from J, leaving 12 bases between them. The CDR3 runs 16 residues.

The V and J genes are TRBV7-9 and TRBJ1-1; no firm D call. V shed 3 bases and J shed 3 bases, with 8 bases lying between them. CDR3 length: 13 amino acids. Germline V CDR1 and CDR2: SEHNR, FQNEAQ (reference sequence). The CDR3 sequence is CASSFGEDTEAFF. In nucleotides, the CDR3 is TGTGCCAGCAGCTTCGGTGAGGACACTGAAGCTTTCTTT.

The genes are TRBV24-1 and TRBJ2-7; TRBD2 might be the D (6 bases). Trimming removed 7 bases from V and 6 bases from J, with 18 bases in between. The CDR3 runs to 14 residues. The V gene's germline CDR1 is KGHDR and CDR2 SFDVKD. The CDR3 DNA follows: TGTGCCACCAGGAGTTTTGGGGACTCGGGCGAGCAGTACTTC. Its translation is CATRSFGDSGEQYF.

There are many counts of this clonotype. The rearrangement uses TRBV5-1 and TRBJ2-2; possibly TRBD1 for D (5 bases). The CDR3 loop spans 13 amino acids. Germline V lookup: CDR1 SGHRS, CDR2 YFSETQ. Trimming pared 5 bases from V and 3 bases from J, leaving 8 bases between. The CDR3 reads CASRDRDTGELFF. CDR3 coding DNA: TGCGCCAGCAGAGACAGAGACACCGGGGAGCTGTTTTTT.

This clonotype was seen only a few times. J is TRBJ1-2 and V is TRBV5-1; tentative D call: TRBD1 (5 bases). V was cut by 7 bases and J by 4 bases, with 17 bases left in between. This CDR3 comprises 14 residues. Germline V gene data show CDR1 as SGHRS and CDR2 as YFSETQ. The DNA for the CDR3 is TGCGCCAGCGACCCGTCGGGCGGGGGCTATGGCTACACCTTC. Its translation is CASDPSGGGYGYTF.

In this sample, this clonotype turned up many times. CDR3 residues: CASSDQSKGLHTGELFF. DNA for the CDR3: TGTGCCAGCAGCGACCAATCCAAGGGGCTACACACCGGGGAGCTGTTTTTT. The chain is built from TRBV5-5 and TRBJ2-2; possible D gene TRBD1, 5 bases. Deletions cut 4 bases from V and 3 bases from J, with 19 bases between. This CDR3 has 17 residues. CDR1 is SGHKS and CDR2 is YYEKEE in the germline V gene (reference sequence).

The V call is TRBV5-1, the J call TRBJ2-4; TRBD1 might be the D (5 bases). Trimming took off 4 bases at V and 2 bases at J, with 13 bases between the two ends. CDR3 length equals 15 residues. The germline V gene encodes CDR1 SGHRS and CDR2 YFSETQ. The CDR3: CASSPETGTKNIQYF. The CDR3 region has the DNA TGCGCCAGCAGCCCAGAAACAGGAACCAAAAACATTCAGTACTTC.

The V and J genes are TRBV23-1 and TRBJ2-2; the D gene is possibly TRBD2 (5 bases). TRBV23-1 falls under the ORF class, with uncertain function. CDR3 length: 19 amino acids. Trimming stripped 4 bases from V and 0 bases from J, with 21 bases between. The CDR3 sequence is CASSPQRRDDFANTGELFF. The CDR3 DNA is TGCGCCAGCAGTCCCCAGCGGCGAGACGATTTCGCGAACACCGGGGAGCTGTTTTTT.

V gene TRBV7-3 combines with J gene TRBJ2-1; TRBD2 matches at 8 bases. Losses at the gene ends were 4 bases for V and 0 bases for J; bases not matched to a gene: 14. Germline CDR1 SGHTA, CDR2 FQGTGA. The CDR3 extends over 19 amino acids. CDR3 DNA: TGTGCCAGCAGCTCCTGCTGGGCCACTAGCGGACTCTCCTACAATGAGCAGTTCTTC. Its translation: CASSSCWATSGLSYNEQFF.

The chain couples TRBV5-1 to TRBJ1-2; D is unresolved. V lost 0 bases and J 8 bases, leaving 11 bases between the germline ends. Germline-derived CDR1 and CDR2 are SGHRS and YFSETQ. The CDR3 covers 13 residues. The CDR3 nucleotides are TGCGCCAGCAGCTTGGGTACCCCCGGCGGCTACACCTTC. Protein: CASSLGTPGGYTF.

The chain joins TRBV24-1 to TRBJ1-2; tentative D call: TRBD1 (5 bases). The germline V gene encodes CDR1 KGHDR and CDR2 SFDVKD. This CDR3 is built from 12 residues. V was trimmed by 2 bases and J by 13 bases, leaving 13 bases between them. CDR3 region: CATSDYLQGVTF. Written as DNA, the CDR3 is TGTGCCACCAGTGATTATTTGCAGGGTGTCACCTTC.

This clonotype was detected only a few times. The V call is TRBV27, the J call TRBJ1-2, with D tentatively TRBD1 (6 bases). The CDR3 has 14 residues. Trimming pared 2 bases from V and 2 bases from J, leaving 9 bases between. Germline V lookup: CDR1 MNHEY, CDR2 SMNVEV (reference sequence). The CDR3 region has the DNA TGTGCCAGCAGTTTACAGGGGTTAAACTATGGCTACACCTTC. This encodes CASSLQGLNYGYTF.

This clonotype showed up just a few times. V usage is TRBV5-1 and J usage is TRBJ1-1, with a weak D call TRBD1 (5 bases). Trimming shortened V by 4 bases and J by 1 base, and 11 bases separated the two germline ends. Germline V gives CDR1 SGHRS, CDR2 YFSETQ. The CDR3 spans 14 residues. CDR3 protein: CASSTFDRNTEAFF. The CDR3 DNA reads TGCGCCAGCAGCACCTTTGACAGGAACACTGAAGCTTTCTTT.

This clonotype was counted a few times. The chain combines TRBV6-5 with TRBJ2-3, with a tentative D call TRBD2 (6 bases). Trimming cost V 2 bases and J 9 bases, with 15 bases left between them. The length of the CDR3 is 14 residues. The V gene's germline CDR1 is MNHEY and CDR2 SVGAGI. The CDR3 bases are TGTGCCAGCAGTTACGGGCTAGCCGGGGGAACGCAGTATTTT. Residues: CASSYGLAGGTQYF.

The J gene is TRBJ2-7, the V gene TRBV20-1; 9 bases are shared with TRBD1. This CDR3 region has 15 residues. Germline V CDR1 and CDR2: DFQATT, SNEGSKA (reference sequence). J gave up 5 bases and V 0 bases, and 8 bases lay outside the gene matches. The CDR3 sequence is CSARDPGQGTHEQYF. The CDR3, as DNA: TGCAGTGCTAGAGATCCGGGACAGGGTACCCACGAGCAGTACTTC.

The chain recombines TRBV9 with TRBJ2-1; no clear D gene. In germline, CDR1 is SGDLS, CDR2 YYNGEE. V shed 3 bases and J shed 6 bases, with 13 bases lying between them. The CDR3 sequence is 14 residues long. CDR3 loop: CASSALGLRNEQFF. Here the CDR3 DNA reads TGTGCCAGCAGCGCGTTGGGCTTACGCAATGAGCAGTTCTTC.

J is TRBJ2-3 and V is TRBV7-9; 7 bases align to TRBD1. Germline V gene sequence: CDR1 SEHNR, CDR2 FQNEAQ (reference sequence). The length of the CDR3 is 15 residues. The junction had 4 bases not matched to a gene; V was cut back by 4 bases and J by 0 bases. DNA of the CDR3: TGTGCCAGCAGCTCTCGGGACAGTAGCACAGATACGCAGTATTTT. Residues: CASSSRDSSTDTQYF.

This sequence joins TRBV15 and TRBJ2-3; 9 bases agree with TRBD2. After removal of 0 bases from V and 6 bases from J, the junction contained 7 bases not matched to a gene. The CDR3 is 16 amino acids. Germline CDR1 LNHNV, CDR2 YYDKDF (reference sequence). CDR3 sequence: CATSRDTAGGRDTQYF. DNA of the CDR3: TGTGCCACCAGCAGAGACACGGCGGGGGGGCGGGATACGCAGTATTTT.

This clonotype was detected only a few times. The chain recombines TRBV20-1 with TRBJ2-3; 12 positions agree with TRBD2. The CDR3 contains 17 residues. Germline V CDR1 and CDR2: DFQATT, SNEGSKA (reference sequence). V lost 6 bases to trimming and J lost 4 bases; unmatched junction nucleotides: 14. In DNA, the CDR3 is TGCAGTGCCGCCTCTAGCGGGGGGGCCTTTGCCGCAGATACGCAGTATTTT. Translating gives CSAASSGGAFAADTQYF.

The chain uses TRBV5-1 and TRBJ2-7, with TRBD1 matching 7 bases. This CDR3 comprises 14 residues. Germline V gene sequence: CDR1 SGHRS, CDR2 YFSETQ. V was clipped by 0 bases and J by 3 bases; unmatched bases: 3. In DNA, the CDR3 is TGCGCCAGCAGCTTGGGAGGGGGCGACTACGAGCAGTACTTC. It specifies CASSLGGGDYEQYF.